The clone carrying this T cell receptor (beta chain) was detected only once. The study ran its PCR with 60 Vbeta and 13 Jbeta primers. Sequenced by immunoSEQ multiplex PCR; TCRdb stores in-frame clones only, minus some. This table has a few hundred thousand clones, around four fifths appearing once. The CDR3 length is 14 residues. Germline V gives CDR1 SGHRS, CDR2 YFSETQ. The germline V and J ends were trimmed by 0 bases and 5 bases, with 11 bases remaining between them. The record originates from a study of cytomegalovirus exposure and HLA in healthy donors. On the study more broadly: As an earlier analysis found, about 179 million T cells yielded approximately 100 million unique TCR beta sequences.

The sequenced sample was PBMCs. The TCR originated in a woman in her sixties or seventies in good health and CMV-seropositive. The chain is built from TRBV5-1 and TRBJ2-5, with D possibly matching TRBD1 (5 bases). In DNA, the CDR3 is TGCGCCAGCAGCTTGGCCCAGGGTGAGGAGACCCAGTACTTC. Amino acids: CASSLAQGEETQYF.